The text below deals with one T cell receptor (beta chain). Its matching antigen is unknown. Germline loops: CDR1 SQVTM, CDR2 ANQGSEA. V lost 6 bases, J lost 4 bases, and 2 bases stayed unmatched. This CDR3 contains 12 residues. The assay was immunoSEQ multiplex PCR, and TCRdb's table has in-frame clones only and misses some. Altogether 45,000 to 50,000 clones are present, about 88% being singletons, with the ten largest covering over 2%. This sample stems from a study of T cells in localized non-small cell lung cancer. Study conclusions and caveats: A median of about 54 of the top 100 tumor clones appeared in adjacent lung, which was paired and uninvolved. Analysis by sequencing included only one tumor region, so heterogeneity remains possible. Greater blood T cell density accompanied longer overall survival. T cell clonality was highest in uninvolved adjacent lung, above tumor.

The chain joins TRBV29-1 to TRBJ2-1; 8 bases agree with TRBD1. This receptor was taken from a man aged 35 to 69 with stage II lung adenocarcinoma. The starting material was PBMCs, obtained before any cancer treatment. The DNA for the CDR3 is TGCAGCGTCGGACAGGGATACAATGAGCAGTTCTTC. Translated, it gives CSVGQGYNEQFF.